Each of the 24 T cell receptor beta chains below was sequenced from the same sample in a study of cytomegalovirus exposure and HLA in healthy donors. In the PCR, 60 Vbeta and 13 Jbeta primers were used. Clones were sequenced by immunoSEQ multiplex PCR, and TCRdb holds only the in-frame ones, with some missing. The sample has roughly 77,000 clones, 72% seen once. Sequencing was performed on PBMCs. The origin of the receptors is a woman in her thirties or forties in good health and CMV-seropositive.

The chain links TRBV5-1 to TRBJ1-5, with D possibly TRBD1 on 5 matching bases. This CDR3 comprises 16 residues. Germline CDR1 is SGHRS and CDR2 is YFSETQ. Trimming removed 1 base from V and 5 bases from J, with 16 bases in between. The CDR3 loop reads CASSLLQGGYDQPQHF. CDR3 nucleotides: TGCGCCAGCAGCTTGTTGCAGGGTGGATATGATCAGCCCCAGCATTTT.

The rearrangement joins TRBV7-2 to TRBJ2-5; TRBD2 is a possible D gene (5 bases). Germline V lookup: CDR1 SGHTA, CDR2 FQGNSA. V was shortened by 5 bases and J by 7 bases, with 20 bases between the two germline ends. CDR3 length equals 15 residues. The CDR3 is CASSPRVGSAGTQYF. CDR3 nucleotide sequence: TGTGCCAGCAGCCCCCGGGTAGGGTCGGCGGGGACCCAGTACTTC.

The chain's CDR3 is CSPQGVYGYTF. The CDR3 DNA follows: TGCAGTCCTCAGGGGGTGTATGGCTACACCTTC. This sequence joins TRBV20-1 and TRBJ1-2; TRBD1 matches at 7 bases. The CDR3 contains 11 residues. After removal of 8 bases from V and 5 bases from J, the junction contained 5 bases not matched to a gene. Per the germline V gene, CDR1 is DFQATT and CDR2 is SNEGSKA (reference sequence).

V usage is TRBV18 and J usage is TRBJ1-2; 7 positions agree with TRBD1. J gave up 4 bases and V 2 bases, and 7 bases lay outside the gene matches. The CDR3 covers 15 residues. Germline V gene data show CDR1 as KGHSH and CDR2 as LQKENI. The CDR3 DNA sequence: TGTGCCAGCTCACCAACACAGGGGATCGGCTATGGCTACACCTTC. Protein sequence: CASSPTQGIGYGYTF.

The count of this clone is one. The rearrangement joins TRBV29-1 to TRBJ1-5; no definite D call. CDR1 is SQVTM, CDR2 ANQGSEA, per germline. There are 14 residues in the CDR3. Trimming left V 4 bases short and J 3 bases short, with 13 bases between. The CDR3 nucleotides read TGCAGCGTTGGCCTTGGGCAGAACAATCAGCCCCAGCATTTT. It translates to CSVGLGQNNQPQHF.

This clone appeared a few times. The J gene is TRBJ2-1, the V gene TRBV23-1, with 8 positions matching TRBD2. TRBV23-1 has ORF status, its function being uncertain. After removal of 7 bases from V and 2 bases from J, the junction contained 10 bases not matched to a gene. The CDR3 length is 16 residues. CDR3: CASKGAWRGAYNEQFF. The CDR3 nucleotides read TGCGCCAGCAAAGGGGCTTGGCGGGGGGCCTACAATGAGCAGTTCTTC.

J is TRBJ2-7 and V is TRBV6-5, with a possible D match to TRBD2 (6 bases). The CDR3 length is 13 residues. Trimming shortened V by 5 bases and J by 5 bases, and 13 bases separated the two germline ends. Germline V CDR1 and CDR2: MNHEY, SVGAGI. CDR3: CASSRGTLHEQYF. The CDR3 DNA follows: TGTGCCAGCAGTCGAGGGACTCTCCACGAGCAGTACTTC.

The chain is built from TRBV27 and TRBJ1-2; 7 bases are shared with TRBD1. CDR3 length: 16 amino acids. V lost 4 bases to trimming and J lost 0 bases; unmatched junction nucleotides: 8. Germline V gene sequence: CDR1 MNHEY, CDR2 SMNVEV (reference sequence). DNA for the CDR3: TGTGCCAGCAGTTCTAATGACAGGGCTACTAACTATGGCTACACCTTC. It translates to CASSSNDRATNYGYTF.

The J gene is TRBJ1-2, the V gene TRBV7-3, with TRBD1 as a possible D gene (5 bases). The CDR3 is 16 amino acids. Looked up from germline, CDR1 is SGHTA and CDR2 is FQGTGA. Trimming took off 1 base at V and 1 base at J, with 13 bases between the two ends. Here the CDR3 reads CASSLNRWQGNYGYTF. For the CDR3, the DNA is TGTGCCAGCAGCTTAAATCGGTGGCAGGGTAACTATGGCTACACCTTC.

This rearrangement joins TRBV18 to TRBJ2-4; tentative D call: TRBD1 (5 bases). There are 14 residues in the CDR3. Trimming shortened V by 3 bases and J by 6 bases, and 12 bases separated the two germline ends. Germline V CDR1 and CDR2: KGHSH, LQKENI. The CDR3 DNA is TGTGCCAGCTCACCGGCGAGAGACAGAAACATTCAGTACTTC. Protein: CASSPARDRNIQYF.

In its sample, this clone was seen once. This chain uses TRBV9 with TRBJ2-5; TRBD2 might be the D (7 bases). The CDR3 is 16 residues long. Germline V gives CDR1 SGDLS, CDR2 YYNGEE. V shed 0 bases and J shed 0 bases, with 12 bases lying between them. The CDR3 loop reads CASSVGTGGHQETQYF. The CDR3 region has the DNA TGTGCCAGCAGCGTAGGGACGGGGGGCCACCAAGAGACCCAGTACTTC.

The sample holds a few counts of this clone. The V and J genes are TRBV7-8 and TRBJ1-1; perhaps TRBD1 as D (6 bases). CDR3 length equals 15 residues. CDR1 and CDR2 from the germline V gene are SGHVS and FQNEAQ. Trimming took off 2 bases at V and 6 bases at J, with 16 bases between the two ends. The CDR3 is CASSLIRGGDPEAFF. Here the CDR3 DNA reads TGTGCCAGCAGCTTAATCAGGGGAGGGGACCCTGAAGCTTTCTTT.

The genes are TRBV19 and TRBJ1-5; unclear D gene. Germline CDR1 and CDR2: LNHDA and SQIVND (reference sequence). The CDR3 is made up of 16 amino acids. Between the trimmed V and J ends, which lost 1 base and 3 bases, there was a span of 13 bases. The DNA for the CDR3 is TGTGCCAGTAGTATAGTGGCCAGTGTTTTCAATCAGCCCCAGCATTTT. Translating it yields CASSIVASVFNQPQHF.

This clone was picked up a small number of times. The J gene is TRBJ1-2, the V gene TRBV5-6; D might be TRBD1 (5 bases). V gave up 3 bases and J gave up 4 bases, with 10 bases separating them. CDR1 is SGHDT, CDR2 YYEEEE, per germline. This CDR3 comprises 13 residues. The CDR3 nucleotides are TGTGCCAGCAGCTCGGGGGGAAGCTATGGCTACACCTTC. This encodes CASSSGGSYGYTF.

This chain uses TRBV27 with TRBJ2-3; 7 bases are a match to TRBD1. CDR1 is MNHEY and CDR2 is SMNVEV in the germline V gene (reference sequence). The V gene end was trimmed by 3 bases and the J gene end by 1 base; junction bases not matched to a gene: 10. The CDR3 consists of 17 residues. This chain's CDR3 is CASSFSTLTGRTDTQYF. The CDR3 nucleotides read TGTGCCAGCAGTTTCTCGACCCTGACAGGGCGCACAGATACGCAGTATTTT.

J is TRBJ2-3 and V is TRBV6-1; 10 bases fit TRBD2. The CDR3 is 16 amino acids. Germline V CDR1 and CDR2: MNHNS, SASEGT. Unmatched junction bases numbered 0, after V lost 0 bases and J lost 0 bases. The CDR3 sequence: CASSEASGGSTDTQYF. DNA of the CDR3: TGTGCCAGCAGTGAAGCTAGCGGGGGGAGCACAGATACGCAGTATTTT.

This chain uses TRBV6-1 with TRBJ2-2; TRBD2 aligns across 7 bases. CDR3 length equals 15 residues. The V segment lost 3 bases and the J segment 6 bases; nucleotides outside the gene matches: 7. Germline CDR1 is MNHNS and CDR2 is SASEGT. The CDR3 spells CASSDGLDGSGELFF. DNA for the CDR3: TGTGCCAGCAGTGATGGACTAGATGGATCCGGGGAGCTGTTTTTT.

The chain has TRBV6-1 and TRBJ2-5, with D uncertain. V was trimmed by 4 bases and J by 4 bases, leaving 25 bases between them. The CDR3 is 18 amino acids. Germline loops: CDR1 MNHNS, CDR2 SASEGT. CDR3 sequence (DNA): TGTGCCAGCAGTGTTCTGTGGTCGGCCGCCCCTAGATCAGAGACCCAGTACTTC. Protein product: CASSVLWSAAPRSETQYF.

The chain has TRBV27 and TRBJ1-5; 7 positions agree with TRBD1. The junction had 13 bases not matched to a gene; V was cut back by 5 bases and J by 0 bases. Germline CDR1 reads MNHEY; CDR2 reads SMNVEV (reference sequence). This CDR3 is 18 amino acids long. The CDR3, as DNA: TGTGCCAGCAGTCCCGGGAACAGGGGCCGCTATAGCAATCAGCCCCAGCATTTT. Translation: CASSPGNRGRYSNQPQHF.

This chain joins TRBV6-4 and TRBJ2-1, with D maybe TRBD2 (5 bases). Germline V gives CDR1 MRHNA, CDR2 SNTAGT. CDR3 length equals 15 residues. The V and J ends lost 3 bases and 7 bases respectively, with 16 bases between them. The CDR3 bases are TGTGCCAGCAGTGAAGTAGGACGGGGTGTAAATGAGCAGTTCTTC. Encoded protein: CASSEVGRGVNEQFF.

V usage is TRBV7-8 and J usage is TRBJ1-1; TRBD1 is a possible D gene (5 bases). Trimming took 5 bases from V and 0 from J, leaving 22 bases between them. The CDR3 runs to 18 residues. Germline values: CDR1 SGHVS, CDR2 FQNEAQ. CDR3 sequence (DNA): TGTGCCAGCAGCCCTACCCACGGGGGGGGACCCCTGAACACTGAAGCTTTCTTT. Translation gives CASSPTHGGGPLNTEAFF.

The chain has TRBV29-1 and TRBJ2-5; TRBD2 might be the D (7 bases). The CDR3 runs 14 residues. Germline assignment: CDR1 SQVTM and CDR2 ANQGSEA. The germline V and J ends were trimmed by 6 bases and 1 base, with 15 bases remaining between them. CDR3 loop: CSVTPGGLQETQYF. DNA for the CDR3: TGCAGCGTCACCCCCGGGGGGCTCCAAGAGACCCAGTACTTC.

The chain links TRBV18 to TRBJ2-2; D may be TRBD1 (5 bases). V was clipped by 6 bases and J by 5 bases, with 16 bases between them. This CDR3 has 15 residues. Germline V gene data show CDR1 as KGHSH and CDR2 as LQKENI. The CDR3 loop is CASSPLTVGTGELFF. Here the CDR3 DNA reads TGTGCCAGCTCCCCCCTGACAGTGGGGACCGGGGAGCTGTTTTTT.

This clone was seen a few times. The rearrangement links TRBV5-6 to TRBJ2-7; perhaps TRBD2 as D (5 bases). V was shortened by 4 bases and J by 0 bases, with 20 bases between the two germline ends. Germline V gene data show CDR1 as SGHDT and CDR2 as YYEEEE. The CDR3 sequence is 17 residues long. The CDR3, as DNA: TGTGCCAGCAGCGCGACCGTAATCCTGGGGAGCTCCTACGAGCAGTACTTC. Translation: CASSATVILGSSYEQYF. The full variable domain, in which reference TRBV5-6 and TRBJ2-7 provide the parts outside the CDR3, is DAGVTQSPTHLIKTRGQQVTLRCSPKSGHDTVSWYQQALGQGPQFIFQYYEEEERQRGNFPDRFSGHQFPNYSSELNVNALLLGDSALYLCASSATVILGSSYEQYFGPGTRLTVT.